A selection of T cell receptor beta chains follows, all from one sample in a study of T-cell memory formation after mild COVID-19. TCRdb reprocessed the 5' RACE reads via MiXCR and lists one record per CDR3 protein. The sample carries roughly 220,000 distinct CDR3 sequences, roughly 10% recorded once. Sequenced input: PBMCs or a T cell subset sorted from them (not recorded which). These receptors all come from a man aged 18 to 35 who had mild COVID-19 (a few samples of this study predate the infection). Cell type and time point are not known. Each CDR3 is given with its conserved first and last residue. A D gene is named only where the DNA matches it firmly. Clone size is not always given. Where it is, it says once, few, many or a class for expanded clones.

d_gene	abundance	v_gene	j_gene	CDR3nt	CDR3aa
NA	many	TRBV12-3/TRBV12-4	TRBJ2-3	TGTGCCAGCAGTTTAGCGGTACATAGCACAGATACGCAGTATTTT	CASSLAVHSTDTQYF
NA	many	TRBV28	TRBJ2-4	TGTGCCAGCAGCCCCGGAGATTCAGCCAAAAACATTCAGTACTTC	CASSPGDSAKNIQYF
TRBD1	many	TRBV18	TRBJ1-1	TGTGCCAGCTCACCCAAATGGACAGGGAAGAACACTGAAGCTTTCTTT	CASSPKWTGKNTEAFF
NA	NA	TRBV10-1	TRBJ1-1	TGCGCCAGCAGTGACGGGGGTACTGAAGCTTTCTTT	CASSDGGTEAFF
NA	NA	TRBV14	TRBJ1-5	TGTGCCAGCAGCCAAAACGGTCAGCCCCAGCATTTT	CASSQNGQPQHF
NA	many	TRBV4-2	TRBJ2-3	TGTGCCAGCAGCCAAGGAAAAGGGGCGGCGGAGTCCACAGATACGCAGTATTTT	CASSQGKGAAESTDTQYF
NA	few	TRBV19	TRBJ1-5	TGTGCCAGTAGTATACCGGGAGATAGCAATCAGCCCCAGCATTTT	CASSIPGDSNQPQHF
TRBD1	many	TRBV4-1	TRBJ2-3	TGCGCCAGCAGCCAGGGGGGGACAGGGGCCACAGATACGCAGTATTTT	CASSQGGTGATDTQYF
NA	few	TRBV20-1	TRBJ1-4	TGCAGCGCCACAGGTCCCACTAATGAAAAACTGTTTTTT	CSATGPTNEKLFF
NA	NA	TRBV7-2	TRBJ1-1	TGTGCCAGCAGCTCACCACGGGTTCTGAACACTGAAGCTTTCTTT	CASSSPRVLNTEAFF
NA	NA	TRBV5-1	TRBJ1-1	TGCGCCAGCAGCGAGGACGGAGATAACACTGAAGCTTTCTTT	CASSEDGDNTEAFF
NA	many	TRBV6-5	TRBJ1-2	TGTGCCAGCAGCGCCCTTGTAGGGGGCTACACCTTC	CASSALVGGYTF
NA	NA	TRBV6-1	TRBJ1-5	TGTGCCAGCAGTGAAGCACGGGACGGAATGCAGCCCCAGCATTTT	CASSEARDGMQPQHF
NA	many	TRBV5-1	TRBJ2-1	TGCGCCAGCAGCCCAACCCGGGTCAATGAGCAGTTCTTC	CASSPTRVNEQFF
TRBD1	NA	TRBV4-1	TRBJ2-1	TGCGCCAGCAGCCACCCGTCCCGGGACAGGGGGAATGAGCAGTTCTTC	CASSHPSRDRGNEQFF
TRBD1	NA	TRBV24-1	TRBJ2-5	TGTGCCACCAGTGATTGGGACAGTCAAGAGACCCAGTACTTC	CATSDWDSQETQYF
TRBD1	few	TRBV5-5	TRBJ1-4	TGTGCCAGCAGCTTACCGCGGACAGGCAACCCGCGGGAAAAACTGTTTTTT	CASSLPRTGNPREKLFF
NA	NA	TRBV19	TRBJ1-5	TGTGCCAGTAGTATACGGGGGGTGGGTGATCAGCCCCAGCATTTT	CASSIRGVGDQPQHF
TRBD1	few	TRBV7-2	TRBJ2-7	TGTGCCAGCAGCTTATTTGGGACAGGGGCGATCTACGAGCAGTACTTC	CASSLFGTGAIYEQYF
NA	few	TRBV6-1	TRBJ1-5	TGTGCCAGCAGTATCTATCCCGGGACAACAAATCAGCCCCAGCATTTT	CASSIYPGTTNQPQHF
TRBD1	NA	TRBV15	TRBJ2-7	TGTGCCACCAGCTCCCGTTTAGACAGGGGATCCTACGAGCAGTACTTC	CATSSRLDRGSYEQYF
NA	few	TRBV7-9	TRBJ2-5	TGTGCCAGCAGCAGACAGGCCGGAGAGACCCAGTACTTC	CASSRQAGETQYF
NA	few	TRBV7-2	TRBJ1-1	TGTGCCAGCAGCTTAGACTTTACGAACACTGAAGCTTTCTTT	CASSLDFTNTEAFF
NA	NA	TRBV20-1	TRBJ2-4	TGCAGTGCTAGAGATCTCTCGGGGTTAGCCAAAAACATTCAGTACTTC	CSARDLSGLAKNIQYF
NA	many	TRBV20-1	TRBJ1-5	TGCAGTGCTAGAGATGGGGGCAATCAGCCCCAGCATTTT	CSARDGGNQPQHF
NA	NA	TRBV11-2	TRBJ2-3	TGTGCCAGCAGCTTCGAGGCTCGGAATACGCAGTATTTT	CASSFEARNTQYF
NA	few	TRBV27	TRBJ2-5	TGTGCCAGCAGTTTGGGGCCGCAAGGAGAGACCCAGTACTTC	CASSLGPQGETQYF
NA	NA	TRBV11-2	TRBJ1-1	TGTGCCAGCAGCTATACAACTGAAGCTTTCTTT	CASSYTTEAFF
NA	NA	TRBV5-1	TRBJ2-6	TGCGCCAGCAGCCTCGAACCTGGGGCCAACGTCCTGACTTTC	CASSLEPGANVLTF
NA	few	TRBV30	TRBJ2-1	TGTGCCTGGAATGGTGGCTCCTACAATGAGCAGTTCTTC	CAWNGGSYNEQFF
NA	NA	TRBV7-9	TRBJ2-7	TGTGCCAGCAGCTTATGGTCAGGGACTCACGAGCAGTACTTC	CASSLWSGTHEQYF
NA	NA	TRBV6-2/TRBV6-3	TRBJ2-2	TGTGCCAGCAGGGAAAGTGCCGGGGAGCTGTTTTTT	CASRESAGELFF
NA	NA	TRBV7-2	TRBJ2-1	TGTGCCAGCAGCGGGGCGGGAAACTACAATGAGCAGTTCTTC	CASSGAGNYNEQFF
TRBD1	NA	TRBV12-3/TRBV12-4	TRBJ1-1	TGTGCCAGCAGTTTAGAGCCAGGGGGGAACACTGAAGATTTCTTT	CASSLEPGGNTEDFF
NA	many	TRBV4-1	TRBJ2-1	TGCGCCAGCAGCCAAGATCGTCGTGAGCAGTTCTTC	CASSQDRREQFF
NA	NA	TRBV5-5	TRBJ2-7	TGTGCCAGCAGCTTGGGCATGGCAGGGACAATCTACGAGCAGTACTTC	CASSLGMAGTIYEQYF
NA	NA	TRBV6-5	TRBJ1-4	TGTGCCAGCAGTTACCGGACAACCATTGAAAAACTGTTTTTT	CASSYRTTIEKLFF
NA	many	TRBV7-2	TRBJ1-5	TGTGCCAGCAGCTTAGGAAGGGGGAATCAGCCCCAGCATTTT	CASSLGRGNQPQHF
TRBD2	few	TRBV11-2	TRBJ2-5	TGTGCCAGCAGCTCAAGACTAGCGGGGGGGCCAGAGACCCAGTACTTC	CASSSRLAGGPETQYF
NA	many	TRBV4-3	TRBJ2-3	TGCGCCAGCAGCCAAGAGGGCGGCGGAGTCACAGATACGCAGTATTTT	CASSQEGGGVTDTQYF
NA	NA	TRBV6-2/TRBV6-3	TRBJ1-1	TGTGCCAGAAGTTACCTCAACACTGAAGCTTTCTTT	CARSYLNTEAFF
NA	NA	TRBV4-1	TRBJ2-6	TGCGCCAGCAGCGAAATTGTACAGCTCTCTGGGGCCAACGTCCTGACTTTC	CASSEIVQLSGANVLTF
TRBD2	NA	TRBV9	TRBJ2-5	TGTGCCAGCAGCGTTGGACTAGCGGGTCGAGAGACCCAGTACTTC	CASSVGLAGRETQYF
NA	few	TRBV29-1	TRBJ2-5	TGCAGCGTTGCGCGGGTTTTGGAGACCCAGTACTTC	CSVARVLETQYF
NA	many	TRBV2	TRBJ2-3	TGTGCCAGCAGCGACGACAGGCGGGTAACAGATACGCAGTATTTT	CASSDDRRVTDTQYF
NA	few	TRBV12-3/TRBV12-4	TRBJ1-5	TGTGCCAGCAGTTTTAATAGCAATCAGCCCCAGCATTTT	CASSFNSNQPQHF
TRBD1	many	TRBV2	TRBJ2-2	TGTGCCAGCTGGGCAGGGGGAAGTTACACCGGGGAGCTGTTTTTT	CASWAGGSYTGELFF
NA	many	TRBV4-3	TRBJ1-2	TGCGCCAGCAGCCAAGATGGGATTTACAACTATGGCTACACCTTC	CASSQDGIYNYGYTF
NA	few	TRBV5-1	TRBJ1-2	TGCGCCAGCAGCTTATATGGAGGGGGTTTCTATGGCTACACCTTC	CASSLYGGGFYGYTF
NA	few	TRBV21-1	TRBJ2-7	TGTGCCAGCAAGTGCGAGCAGTACTTC	CASKCEQYF
NA	few	TRBV5-1	TRBJ1-4	TGCGCCAGCAGCTTGTATGGTGCAACTAATGAAAAACTGTTTTTT	CASSLYGATNEKLFF
TRBD2	NA	TRBV7-3	TRBJ2-3	TGTGCCAGCAGCCTTCAGGTAGCGGGGGGACTAGATACGCAGTATTTT	CASSLQVAGGLDTQYF
TRBD1	few	TRBV7-9	TRBJ2-3	TGTGCCAGCAGCTTAACGCGAGGACAGGGGACAGATACGCAGTATTTT	CASSLTRGQGTDTQYF
NA	many	TRBV27	TRBJ2-5	TGTGCCAGGCAGGGAGAGACCCAGTACTTC	CARQGETQYF
TRBD1	NA	TRBV4-1	TRBJ1-5	TGCGCCAGCAGCCGATCCGACAGGGAGAATCAGCCCCAGCATTTT	CASSRSDRENQPQHF
NA	few	TRBV7-3	TRBJ1-2	TGTGCCAGCAGCCGAGGGACCGAACCTAGAGGCTACACCTTC	CASSRGTEPRGYTF
NA	NA	TRBV7-6	TRBJ1-1	TGTGCCAGCAGCTTAGTAGGGGGGGCGGACACTGAAGCTTTCTTT	CASSLVGGADTEAFF